These 22 T cell receptor beta chains originate from one sample sequenced in a study of blood T cell repertoires in COVID-19. The protocol was immunoSEQ multiplex PCR, while the TCRdb copy is restricted to in-frame clones and leaves out a portion. Of over 120,000 clones in the sample, roughly 80% were seen once. Sample: peripheral blood. These receptors were collected from a man aged 70-80 years who had recovered from COVID-19.

V is TRBV10-3 and J is TRBJ1-4, with D uncertain. Trimming pared 4 bases from V and 7 bases from J, leaving 4 bases between. Germline V gene lookup returns CDR1 ENHRY and CDR2 SYGVKD. The CDR3 spans 11 residues. The CDR3: CAISGGEKLFF. The CDR3, as DNA: TGTGCCATCAGTGGCGGTGAAAAACTGTTTTTT.

The V and J genes are TRBV19 and TRBJ1-2; D not resolved. Germline CDR1 LNHDA, CDR2 SQIVND (reference sequence). V was cut by 7 bases and J by 0 bases, with 21 bases left in between. The CDR3 is made up of 17 amino acids. CDR3 protein: CASKKEQLSLANYGYTF. The CDR3 DNA reads as TGTGCCAGTAAAAAGGAACAGCTATCCTTAGCTAACTATGGCTACACCTTC. The full variable domain, in which reference TRBV19 and TRBJ1-2 provide the parts outside the CDR3, is DGGITQSPKYLFRKEGQNVTLSCEQNLNHDAMYWYRQDPGQGLRLIYYSQIVNDFQKGDIAEGYSVSREKKESFPLTVTSAQKNPTAFYLCASKKEQLSLANYGYTFGSGTRLTVV.

The V gene is TRBV25-1, the J gene TRBJ2-3; 9 nucleotides match TRBD2. CDR1 is MGHDK and CDR2 is SYGVNS in the germline V gene. This CDR3 is 16 amino acids long. The junction had 4 bases not matched to a gene; V was cut back by 1 base and J by 2 bases. CDR3 coding DNA: TGTGCCAGCAGTGAATGGCGGGAGGGCCACACAGATACGCAGTATTTT. This sequence encodes CASSEWREGHTDTQYF.

This chain connects TRBV4-1 to TRBJ2-7; TRBD2 matches at 13 bases. Germline V gene sequence: CDR1 MGHRA, CDR2 YSYEKL. V shed 0 bases and J 4 bases; nucleotides not matched to a gene: 3. This CDR3 is 16 amino acids long. The CDR3, as DNA: TGCGCCAGCAGCCAAGATCGGGGACTAGCGGGATACGAGCAGTACTTC. Protein sequence: CASSQDRGLAGYEQYF.

This clone turned up a few times. The chain joins TRBV7-2 to TRBJ1-2, with 9 bases that match TRBD1. V was clipped by 5 bases and J by 7 bases; unmatched bases: 11. In germline, CDR1 is SGHTA, CDR2 FQGNSA. CDR3 length: 15 amino acids. DNA for the CDR3: TGTGCCAGCAGCCCGTATCGGACAGGGGTAGGTGGCTACACCTTC. It yields the protein CASSPYRTGVGGYTF.

This clone showed up just a few times. This chain uses TRBV6-5 with TRBJ1-2; TRBD1 matches 8 bases. CDR3 size: 14 residues. Germline CDR1 MNHEY, CDR2 SVGAGI. The V segment lost 6 bases and the J segment 3 bases; nucleotides outside the gene matches: 6. The CDR3 sequence is CASSRQGLDYGYTF. As DNA, the CDR3 is TGTGCCAGCAGCAGACAGGGGTTGGACTATGGCTACACCTTC.

The chain has TRBV5-1 and TRBJ2-5, with D perhaps matching TRBD1 (5 bases). CDR1 is SGHRS, CDR2 YFSETQ, per germline. Trimming cost V 2 bases and J 2 bases, with 10 bases left between them. The CDR3 is 14 residues long. CDR3 residues: CASSFGRGQETQYF. In nucleotides, the CDR3 is TGCGCCAGCAGCTTTGGTAGGGGACAAGAGACCCAGTACTTC.

This clone was counted once. The chain couples TRBV2 to TRBJ1-1, with D possibly TRBD1 on 5 matching bases. V lost 4 bases, J lost 6 bases, and 12 bases lay in between. Germline assignment: CDR1 SNHLY and CDR2 FYNNEI. The CDR3 extends over 13 amino acids. The CDR3 sequence: CASSVGGAAEAFF. The CDR3 DNA reads as TGTGCCAGCAGTGTCGGCGGGGCCGCTGAAGCTTTCTTT.

V usage is TRBV7-2 and J usage is TRBJ2-2; the match to TRBD1 covers 9 bases. The CDR3 sequence is 15 residues long. With 1 base clipped from V and 4 bases from J, the junction kept 1 base outside the gene matches. CDR1 is SGHTA, CDR2 FQGNSA, per germline. CDR3 in DNA: TGTGCCAGCAGCTTAGACAGGGGGCTCACCGGGGAGCTGTTTTTT. Translation gives CASSLDRGLTGELFF.

This clone was counted a single time. The chain employs TRBV30 and TRBJ1-5; D ambiguous. CDR1 is GTSNPN, CDR2 SVGIG, per germline (reference sequence). The CDR3 length is 14 residues. Between the trimmed V and J ends, which lost 2 bases and 6 bases, there was a span of 14 bases. CDR3 in amino acids: CAWSPTVSGQPQHF. In DNA, the CDR3 is TGTGCCTGGAGTCCCACAGTCTCAGGTCAGCCCCAGCATTTT.

The chain uses TRBV9 and TRBJ1-4; 8 positions match TRBD1. Germline CDR1 and CDR2: SGDLS and YYNGEE. The CDR3 is made up of 16 amino acids. J was trimmed by 8 bases and V by 4 bases; bases with no gene match: 13. CDR3: CASSSGSGTGGEKLFF. As DNA, the CDR3 is TGTGCCAGCAGCTCGGGATCCGGGACAGGAGGCGAAAAACTGTTTTTT. Looking up the rest from reference TRBV9 and TRBJ1-4 gives the full variable domain: DSGVTQTPKHLITATGQRVTLRCSPRSGDLSVYWYQQSLDQGLQFLIQYYNGEERAKGNILERFSAQQFPDLHSELNLSSLELGDSALYFCASSSGSGTGGEKLFFGSGTQLSVL.

The rearrangement joins TRBV19 to TRBJ2-7; TRBD1 matches 8 bases. J was trimmed by 4 bases and V by 3 bases; bases with no gene match: 8. The CDR3 sequence is 15 residues long. In germline, CDR1 is LNHDA, CDR2 SQIVND (reference sequence). The CDR3, as DNA: TGTGCCAGTAGTATCGGGGCACAGGGGGTTTACGAGCAGTACTTC. Amino acid sequence: CASSIGAQGVYEQYF.

This clone has a handful of counts. V usage is TRBV2 and J usage is TRBJ2-2, with TRBD2 matching 8 bases. V trimming: 7 bases; J trimming: 5 bases; junction bases outside the gene matches: 6. The CDR3 loop spans 14 amino acids. Germline values: CDR1 SNHLY, CDR2 FYNNEI. The CDR3 bases are TGTGCCAGCAATGGACTAGCAGAAACCGGGGAGCTGTTTTTT. Its translation is CASNGLAETGELFF.

The table lists this clone with a count of one. The V gene is TRBV6-6, the J gene TRBJ2-3; D may be TRBD2 (5 bases). Germline CDR1 MNHNY, CDR2 SVGAGI (reference sequence). V lost 2 bases and J 2 bases, leaving 11 bases between the germline ends. The CDR3 totals 15 residues. The CDR3 loop reads CASSYGQRNTDTQYF. DNA for the CDR3: TGTGCCAGCAGTTACGGGCAGCGGAACACAGATACGCAGTATTTT.

This clone has just a few counts. CDR3 coding DNA: TGTGCCAGTAGTATTCCGGGACAGGGGAACGGCTACACCTTC. This codes for CASSIPGQGNGYTF. The V and J genes are TRBV19 and TRBJ1-2; 10 nucleotides agree with TRBD1. CDR3 length: 14 amino acids. J was trimmed by 8 bases and V by 3 bases; bases with no gene match: 6. Germline CDR1 reads LNHDA; CDR2 reads SQIVND (reference sequence).

In this sample, this clone turned up a few times. This chain links TRBV10-3 with TRBJ1-6, with 8 bases matching TRBD1. The CDR3 contains 15 residues. Per the germline V gene, CDR1 is ENHRY and CDR2 is SYGVKD. Trimming at V came to 6 bases and at J to 10 bases, leaving 11 bases not matched to a gene. The CDR3 region is CAIRQDRVLRSPLHF. Written as DNA, the CDR3 is TGTGCCATCAGACAGGACAGGGTTCTTAGGTCACCCCTCCACTTT.

The genes are TRBV13 and TRBJ1-1, with D tentatively TRBD1 (6 bases). This CDR3 has 11 residues. Germline CDR1 is PRHDT and CDR2 is FYEKMQ (reference sequence). Deletions cut 5 bases from V and 7 bases from J, with 8 bases between. In nucleotides, the CDR3 is TGTGCCAGCAGCCTACAGGGTGAAGCTTTCTTT. Encoded protein: CASSLQGEAFF. Combining the CDR3 with reference TRBV13 and TRBJ1-1 gives the whole variable domain AAGVIQSPRHLIKEKRETATLKCYPIPRHDTVYWYQQGPGQDPQFLISFYEKMQSDKGSIPDRFSAQQFSDYHSELNMSSLELGDSALYFCASSLQGEAFFGQGTRLTVV.

This sequence joins TRBV5-4 and TRBJ2-5; no clear D. The CDR3 sequence is 14 residues long. Germline V gene sequence: CDR1 SGHNT, CDR2 YYREEE (reference sequence). Trimming removed 2 bases from V and 1 base from J, with 9 bases in between. In nucleotides, the CDR3 is TGTGCCAGCAGCTTTATGGCCATCCAAGAGACCCAGTACTTC. Translating gives CASSFMAIQETQYF.

V gene TRBV7-9 combines with J gene TRBJ2-1; 7 nucleotides line up with TRBD1. The CDR3 runs to 14 residues. Germline CDR1 SEHNR, CDR2 FQNEAQ (reference sequence). The ends lost 8 bases at V and 3 bases at J; junction bases unmatched: 7. CDR3 DNA: TGTGCCAGCGTCCCGACAGGGAACTACAATGAGCAGTTCTTC. Its translation is CASVPTGNYNEQFF.

This clone was detected only once. The rearrangement uses TRBV15 and TRBJ1-6; D not resolved. V lost 0 bases to trimming and J lost 6 bases, with 18 bases between them. Germline lookup yields CDR1 LNHNV and CDR2 YYDKDF (reference sequence). The CDR3 has 18 residues. The CDR3 nucleotides are TGTGCCACCAGCAGAGAACTAGGGCAGACTAGATTTAATTCACCCCTCCACTTT. Translation gives CATSRELGQTRFNSPLHF.

The gene calls are TRBV7-2 and TRBJ1-6, with no clear D. Trimming pared 5 bases from V and 9 bases from J, leaving 14 bases between. Germline V gene sequence: CDR1 SGHTA, CDR2 FQGNSA. The length of the CDR3 is 14 residues. DNA for the CDR3: TGTGCCAGCAGCCGCCTTACCCCAGGTTCACCCCTCCACTTT. It is translated as CASSRLTPGSPLHF.

The chain employs TRBV18 and TRBJ2-1; 15 bases agree with TRBD2. This CDR3 has 17 residues. Losses at the gene ends were 8 bases for V and 0 bases for J; bases not matched to a gene: 5. Germline values: CDR1 KGHSH, CDR2 LQKENI. For the CDR3, the DNA is TGTGCCAGCACGGGACTAGCGGGAGGAAGCTCCTACAATGAGCAGTTCTTC. Its protein is CASTGLAGGSSYNEQFF.